This T cell receptor beta chain was captured in a study of T cells in Graves' hyperthyroidism and ophthalmopathy. Germline V lookup: CDR1 SGHAT, CDR2 FQNNGV. V trimming: 5 bases; J trimming: 6 bases; junction bases outside the gene matches: 12. The CDR3 extends over 16 amino acids. Diagnostic assessment was based on clinical symptoms, serum thyroxine and TRAb, thyroid ultrasound and orbital computed tomography. A sample of blood taken at first hyperthyroidism diagnosis preceded any ophthalmopathy symptoms. Study-level results: Blood held most thyroid clonotypes expanded above 0.001 frequency.

This clonotype occurred many times. Its antigen is undetermined. TCR beta CDR3 sequences were amplified from RNA transcripts. The study used the HTBI primer set for a first-round RT-PCR of the TCR CDR3. TCRdb fed the multiplex PCR reads into MiXCR, producing one record per CDR3 protein. The data contain fewer than 900,000 distinct CDR3 sequences, around 20% of them singletons. The sample was blood. This chain connects TRBV11-2 to TRBJ1-2; 10 bases line up with TRBD1. The sequence came from a woman aged 45 to 65 with Graves' hyperthyroidism that later progressed to Graves' ophthalmopathy. CDR3 protein: CASSQGRGTGAHGYTF. In DNA form, the CDR3 reads TGTGCCAGCAGCCAGGGTCGGGGGACAGGGGCCCATGGCTACACCTTC.